What follows are 11 T cell receptor beta chains derived from one specimen sequenced in a study of T cells in Graves' hyperthyroidism and ophthalmopathy (dated 2019 in TCRdb). Receptor amplification or capture employed multiplex PCR. Sequencer: Illumina HiSeq 2000. Amplification of TCR beta CDR3 regions was carried out from RNA transcripts. For the first round of RT-PCR on the TCR CDR3, the HTBI primer set was used together with the Qiagen OneStep RT-PCR kit. TCRdb passed the public sequencing reads through fastp at Q25 and MiXCR, retaining productive beta sequences. CDR3 protein sequences are deduplicated, and each keeps its most common genes and DNA. The sample table holds hundreds of thousands of distinct CDR3 sequences, of which approximately 15% were seen once. The ten top clones hold 2.5% to 4% of the sample. Material for sequencing was blood. The receptors here all came from a woman aged 40 to 50 with Graves' ophthalmopathy.

The chain is built from TRBV10-3 and TRBJ1-2, with D maybe TRBD1 (5 bases). This CDR3 comprises 14 residues. Germline CDR1 is ENHRY and CDR2 is SYGVKD. Trimming cost V 0 bases and J 9 bases, with 14 bases left between them. Here the CDR3 reads CAISESTPGGSYTF. In DNA, the CDR3 is TGTGCCATCAGTGAGTCGACCCCGGGGGGTAGCTACACCTTC.

Remarks on this clonotype: Since a much larger clone is just one base distant, this may be a read error. This chain links TRBV10-1 with TRBJ2-7; D is possibly TRBD2 (5 bases). The CDR3 spans 13 residues. V lost 4 bases to trimming and J lost 3 bases, with 10 bases between them. Germline values: CDR1 WNHNN, CDR2 SYGVQD (reference sequence). CDR3 in amino acids: CASSGSSDYEQYF. The CDR3 DNA reads as TGCGCCAGCAGTGGTAGTAGCGACTACGAGCAGTACTTC.

This clonotype was recorded at least ten times. For the CDR3, the DNA is TGTGCCTGGAGCCGGGGGGACGGGAATCAGCCCCAGCATTTT. It yields the protein CAWSRGDGNQPQHF. The V call is TRBV30, the J call TRBJ1-5, with D possibly matching TRBD1 (5 bases). The V and J ends lost 3 bases and 4 bases respectively, with 13 bases between them. This CDR3 comprises 14 residues. The germline V gene has CDR1 GTSNPN and CDR2 SVGIG (reference sequence).

This chain uses TRBV5-1 with TRBJ1-4; a possible D gene is TRBD1 (5 bases). Germline V gene lookup returns CDR1 SGHRS and CDR2 YFSETQ. The CDR3 contains 14 residues. The V gene lost 4 bases and the J gene lost 4 bases, with 11 bases spanning the gap. The CDR3 DNA reads TGCGCCAGCAGCCATGACAGTTATAATGAAAAACTGTTTTTT. This translates into CASSHDSYNEKLFF.

This clonotype came up many times. The chain joins TRBV10-1 to TRBJ2-1; 7 bases map to TRBD2. The trim removed 5 bases at V and 7 bases at J, leaving 11 bases unmatched. The CDR3 is made up of 15 amino acids. The V gene's germline CDR1 is WNHNN and CDR2 SYGVQD (reference sequence). The CDR3 nucleotides are TGCGCCAGCAGTCGGACCGCACTAGCGCCTAATGAGCAGTTCTTC. Encoded protein: CASSRTALAPNEQFF.

The sample holds a few counts of this clonotype. This chain joins TRBV15 and TRBJ2-7; TRBD2 matches at 7 bases. Germline V gives CDR1 LNHNV, CDR2 YYDKDF (reference sequence). This CDR3 is 16 amino acids long. The ends lost 8 bases at V and 5 bases at J; junction bases unmatched: 18. The CDR3 region has the DNA TGTGCCACCCCTACTCTTTCCAGGACTAGTCGCCACGAGCAGTACTTC. This gives the protein CATPTLSRTSRHEQYF.

This clonotype occurred many times. This chain connects TRBV7-9 to TRBJ1-5, with no clear D. This CDR3 comprises 16 residues. Germline loops: CDR1 SEHNR, CDR2 FQNEAQ (reference sequence). The ends were cut back, 5 bases at V and 5 bases at J, with 19 bases in the middle. This CDR3 is CASSPLQPGGDQPQHF. The CDR3 nucleotides are TGTGCCAGCAGCCCCCTCCAGCCAGGCGGGGATCAGCCCCAGCATTTT. The entire variable domain, with the rest obtained from reference TRBV7-9 and TRBJ1-5, is as follows: DTGVSQNPRHKITKRGQNVTFRCDPISEHNRLYWYRQTLGQGPEFLTYFQNEAQLEKSRLLSDRFSAERPKGSFSTLEIQRTEQGDSAMYLCASSPLQPGGDQPQHFGDGTRLSIL.

This clonotype was observed many times. The chain carries TRBV6-1 and TRBJ1-1; D possibly corresponds to TRBD1 (6 bases). V was shortened by 5 bases and J by 3 bases, with 16 bases between the two germline ends. This CDR3 has 15 residues. In germline, CDR1 is MNHNS, CDR2 SASEGT. The CDR3, as DNA: TGTGCCAGCAGTTCAGGGGATTCACAGGACACTGAAGCTTTCTTT. This encodes CASSSGDSQDTEAFF.

This clonotype occurred many times. The chain has TRBV28 and TRBJ1-2, with D possibly TRBD1 on 5 matching bases. Germline CDR1 reads MDHEN; CDR2 reads SYDVKM. The CDR3 is made up of 15 amino acids. Between the trimmed V and J ends, which lost 4 bases and 3 bases, there was a span of 15 bases. In DNA form, the CDR3 reads TGTGCCAGCAGTTCGCCGGGGGGAAACGACTATGGCTACACCTTC. Amino acid sequence: CASSSPGGNDYGYTF.

The J gene is TRBJ2-5, the V gene TRBV7-9, with D possibly matching TRBD2 (6 bases). The germline V gene encodes CDR1 SEHNR and CDR2 FQNEAQ (reference sequence). The CDR3 totals 17 residues. V was shortened by 2 bases and J by 0 bases, with 16 bases between the two germline ends. The CDR3 nucleotides are TGTGCCAGCAGCTTACCTTTGGGGGGAACGTACCAAGAGACCCAGTACTTC. Translated: CASSLPLGGTYQETQYF.

This clonotype turned up a few times. The rearrangement uses TRBV28 and TRBJ1-5; maybe TRBD1 (5 bases). Trimming took off 5 bases at V and 7 bases at J, with 15 bases between the two ends. From germline, CDR1 is MDHEN and CDR2 SYDVKM. CDR3 length: 14 residues. The CDR3 DNA sequence: TGTGCCAGCAGTACTGGCGGGGGTTTCCAGCCCCAGCATTTT. Its protein product is CASSTGGGFQPQHF.